The entry below gives a single T cell receptor (beta chain) sequence along with its context. No cognate antigen has been identified for it. Nothing much larger sits one base from this clone, and base qualities are not available. These data belong to a study of T cell changes during pregnancy in multiple sclerosis (dated by TCRdb to about 2019). About the investigation overall: The study looked at changes in the T cell repertoire across pregnancy in women with multiple sclerosis.

Libraries were made using the immunoSEQ multiplex PCR assay. TCRdb limited this immuneACCESS table to in-frame rearrangements with V and J called. A share of clones is missing; checked studies link under half to unresolved V genes, and the rest is unexplained. Across this sample there are roughly 100,000 clones, with approximately 90% seen only once. 0.76% of the sample rests with the top ten. Measured from the cysteine to the phenylalanine, the CDR3 is 14 residues long. Just the 42-base CDR3 DNA is kept, in frame starting at base 1. V ends up 4 bases short and J 2 bases short, with an unmatched junction base count of 5. The germline V gene (reference sequence) gives CDR1 as LNHNV and CDR2 as YYDKDF.

The TCR comes from a female donor in good health, enrolled as a control in a pregnancy study. Here the chain combines TRBV15 and TRBJ2-7, with TRBD1 identical over 7 junction bases. The material sequenced was peripheral blood, taken in the second trimester of pregnancy. The CDR3 has the sequence CATSTDRTTYEQYF. The sequenced DNA is TGTGCCACCAGCACGGACAGGACGACCTACGAGCAGTACTTC.